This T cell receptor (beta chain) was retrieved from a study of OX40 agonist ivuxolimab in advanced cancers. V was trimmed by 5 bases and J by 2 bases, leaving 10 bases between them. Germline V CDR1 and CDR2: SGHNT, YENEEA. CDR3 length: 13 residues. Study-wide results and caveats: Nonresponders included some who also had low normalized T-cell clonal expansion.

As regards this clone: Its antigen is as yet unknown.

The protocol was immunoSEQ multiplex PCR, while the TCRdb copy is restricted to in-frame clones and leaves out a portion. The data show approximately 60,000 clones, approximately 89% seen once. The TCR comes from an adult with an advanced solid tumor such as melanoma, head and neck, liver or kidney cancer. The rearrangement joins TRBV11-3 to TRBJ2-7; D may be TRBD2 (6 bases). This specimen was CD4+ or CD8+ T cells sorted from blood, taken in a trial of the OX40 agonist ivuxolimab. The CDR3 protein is CASSPRTTYEQYF. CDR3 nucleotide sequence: TGTGCCAGCAGCCCCAGGACTACCTACGAGCAGTACTTC.